The T cell receptor beta chain described here comes from a study of cytomegalovirus exposure and HLA in healthy donors (dated by TCRdb to about 2017). Concerning the study at large: In an earlier analysis of several hundred of the donors, roughly 300 Gb of sequence data and 100 million or so unique TCR beta sequences from 150 million to 200 million T cells were reported. An early release that covered roughly 600 HLA-typed donors contained approximately 300 gigabases of sequencing data and tens of millions of unique TCR sequences. Of the roughly 420 genotyped donors, over 80% were placed in the genetic ancestry cluster associated with self-reported Caucasian donors. The study aimed to test whether cataloging public T cell receptors could reveal signatures of past pathogen exposure. The study used immunosequencing to profile the T cell repertoires of 600 to 850 subjects and linked those repertoires to cytomegalovirus serostatus. Besides the first cohort of 666 subjects, a separate validation cohort made up of around 120 different subjects was used. To predict cytomegalovirus infection status, the study combined high-throughput TCR immunosequencing, statistical association of individual TCRs with disease status, and machine learning. To study patterns of TCR occurrence, a later analysis re-analyzed previously published TCR beta repertoires from 550 to 800 donors and added high-resolution HLA genotyping. In the later analysis, no new phenotypic data were used to find candidate immune exposures; instead, reliance was placed on TCR beta sequences and their occurrence across donors. An earlier analysis of around 540 of the donors applied high-throughput TCR beta sequencing to assess whether each TCR beta V gene segment acted as functional or pseudogenic. Donor age, sex, ethnicity and CMV serostatus were compiled alongside the repertoire data. In a later genetic analysis, genome-wide SNP genotypes for about 55% of the roughly 670 donors were used, and that subset was treated as a discovery cohort. All discovery cohort repertoires had been generated using a single sequencing platform. Both class I and class II loci were covered by HLA typing, at four-digit resolution. The number of typed donors differed by locus: roughly 629-630 for A, B, C, DRB1 and DQB1; approximately 520 for DQA1; 606 for DPA1; and approximately 450 for DPB1. Because of strong linkage in the cohort, roughly five DR-DQ haplotypes were treated as single units for association and clustering. Among under 450 genotyped donors of the cohort, an average of approximately 240,000 unique TCR beta nucleotide sequences were sequenced per donor, around 20% of them non-productive. Points the paper makes about the study in general: Three of the identified cytomegalovirus-associated TCR beta chains were confirmed in vitro to be specific for cytomegalovirus antigens. The classifier was reported to diagnose cytomegalovirus status with high specificity and sensitivity in both the original cohort and the validation cohort. A later genetic analysis associated a missense DCLRE1C variant with V-gene and J-gene trimming of TCR beta chains, and an independent cohort replicated the association. Across donors, most TCR sequences were observed very rarely, whereas some public TCRs were present in many individuals. HLA typing was unavailable for some donors at each locus, so association tests used only the typed subset. Linkage disequilibrium might explain the correlated functional status among segregating V segments, but an unknown experimental factor could not be excluded. Broadly in line with IMGT annotations, most TCR beta V segments showed up in productive rearrangements about 90% or about 30% of the time in an earlier analysis of 450 to 750 of the donors. The only immune exposure information available for the cohort was CMV serostatus. A further reported finding was that TCR beta sequences accurately predicted the HLA-A and HLA-B alleles for most subjects in the first cohort. A later analysis associated about 18,000 TCR beta sequences with specific HLA alleles at a false discovery rate of 0.05. A cluster of highly shared sequence variants was judged likely to represent a technical artifact of the sequencing pipeline. Some IMGT-functional V segments, including TRBV6-2 and TRBV6-3, could not be distinguished by the 87-base-pair reads and were therefore excluded. In a later analysis, several top co-occurrence clusters were reported to appear linked to parvovirus B19, influenza, CMV and Epstein-Barr virus. A later analysis found that HLA-associated TCR beta chains were more clonally expanded and had lower generation probabilities than equally common non-associated chains. In a later analysis, the rate of TCR association differed among HLA loci, with DRB1 alleles having the most associated TCRs and HLA-C alleles having the fewest. According to a later analysis, most CMV-associated TCR beta chains appeared to be HLA-restricted, and the HLA associations seemed to be driven largely by CMV exposure. Because counts were too low, roughly 17 rarely observed V segments, including chromosome 9 orphons, were left out of the earlier analysis of about 500 of the donors. In a later genetic analysis, fewer N-insertions in productive TCRs were reported among donors in an Asian-associated ancestry cluster than the approximately 630-donor mean. In the study, 150 to 200 TCR beta chains were listed as associated with cytomegalovirus. Sequencing depth was assumed to be roughly uniform across donors in the presence/absence analyses, though that assumption may not hold. The cohort was sequenced for TCR beta chains only, and without alpha or paired-chain data the features that could be detected were limited. When HLA alleles, especially DR and DQ, strongly co-occurred, TCR associations were difficult to assign to individual alleles. According to the authors, the approach could potentially be generalized to other disease states and immunological phenotypes.

Libraries came from the immunoSEQ multiplex PCR assay. For the multiplex PCR, a mixture combining 60 forward primers for TCR Vbeta segments and 13 reverse primers for TCR Jbeta segments was used. A multiplex PCR assay on genomic DNA amplified the CDR3 region of rearranged TCR beta genes. The Illumina HiSeq System was used to sequence the amplified TCR beta libraries as 87-base-pair reads. For the original study's pipeline: A later analysis tallied about 77 million unique TCR beta chains across the 666 repertoires, and approximately 11 million of those chains were shared by two or more donors. A nearest-neighbor algorithm error-corrected the raw reads and collapsed the reads into unique sequences, merging closely related sequences to remove PCR and sequencing errors. To assign V, D and J gene segments, CDR3 sequences were aligned to IMGT reference sequences. Each retained sequence needed at least a six-nucleotide match to both a V gene segment and a J gene segment. A rearrangement counted as productive if the CDR3 had no stop codons and remained in frame with V and J, and every other rearrangement counted as non-productive. Following IMGT convention, CDR3 was defined as the stretch from the second conserved V-encoded cysteine up to the conserved J-encoded phenylalanine. The earlier analysis of about 610 of the donors excluded any sequence lacking an unambiguous match to a single V gene segment. In an earlier analysis of approximately 590 of the donors, V segments were called functional above 56.7% productive rearrangements and were called segregating when the between-donor standard deviation exceeded 5%. A statistical classification framework was built for diagnosing cytomegalovirus status from the catalog of TCR beta chain sequences. In a later analysis, TCR nucleotide sequences were compared against IMGT/GENE-DB human TR gene sequences so that V and J genes could be assigned. A later analysis assigned CDR3 sequences and most-parsimonious VDJ recombination scenarios with the TCRdist pipeline. In a later analysis, each TCR beta chain was defined by its CDR3 amino acid sequence together with its V-gene family, and reads lacking a unique V-gene family were excluded. A later analysis removed 592 highly shared, low-generation-probability nucleotide sequences to deal with suspected cross-contamination and a sequencing artifact. A later analysis calculated a clonal expansion index for each public chain from normalized within-repertoire ranks of inferred template counts. In a later analysis, generation probabilities were computed with a VDJ recombination model fitted to out-of-frame rearrangements, and the resulting probabilities were checked against IGoR. Hypergeometric tests were used in a later analysis to score TCR-TCR, TCR-HLA and TCR-CMV co-occurrence, with a repertoire-size bias correction applied to the TCR pairs. In a later analysis, false discovery rates were estimated by permuting HLA or CMV assignments 20 times. In a later analysis, co-occurring TCRs were grouped using DBSCAN, and TCRdist sequence similarity was added for clustering within HLA-allele-positive subsets. Repertoires with fewer than 30,000 or more than 120,000 public chains were left out of co-occurrence clustering, as were five repertoires with anomalous nucleotide sharing. TCRdb mirrors the immuneACCESS table, restricted to in-frame sequences. Some clones are absent from its copies; in checked studies, under half trace to an unresolved V gene, and the reason for the others is unknown. D and trimming were read from the DNA, whereas the V and J calls and clone size are those reported in that table. The sample table contains 100,000 to 150,000 clones; only one count was recorded for around 81% of them. The ten largest clones take up 0.7% of the sample.

As to this clone: What antigen it recognizes has not been identified. Base qualities are not provided; no much larger clone lies one nucleotide away. Other nucleotide sequences in the sample specify the same CDR3.

The CDR3 runs 13 amino acids, cysteine and phenylalanine included. The retained sequence is limited to the CDR3, 39 bases, with the frame set at the first base. Taken from the germline V gene (reference sequence), the CDR1 and CDR2 loops are MNHEY and SMNVEV. Trimming takes 2 bases from V and 4 bases from J, and the germline ends sit 8 bases apart. The cohort consisted of 650 to 700 healthy bone marrow donors. Cohort members were all nominally healthy when sampled, although unrecorded immune exposures were likely present. The donor was CMV seronegative and belonged to the group of around 400 seronegative cohort members. Every donor gave a peripheral blood sample, and the peripheral blood mononuclear cells from that sample were used for TCR beta sequencing. The Qiagen DNeasy Blood Extraction Kit was used to extract genomic DNA from the blood cell samples.

The source is a man aged 18-30 years in good health and CMV-seronegative. The sequenced sample was PBMCs. This chain is built from TRBV27 and TRBJ1-1, with the identity of the D gene unclear. CDR3 region: CASSLSGSTEAFF. DNA sequence: TGTGCCAGCAGTTTAAGCGGGAGCACTGAAGCTTTCTTT.